This TCR beta chain was profiled in a study of shared clonotypes between healthy human individuals. CDR3 length: 15 residues. The germline V gene has CDR1 MGHRA and CDR2 YSYEKL. V lost 1 base and J 1 base, leaving 8 bases between the germline ends. As defined, naive CD8 cells were CD45RO-negative and positively selected for CCR7, with terminally differentiated effector memory CD45RA+ cells excluded. The table came from immunoSEQ multiplex PCR; TCRdb's copy has only in-frame clones and leaves some out. The table shows about 2 million clones, with about 95% occurring only once. The rearrangement joins TRBV4-1 to TRBJ1-5; no firm D call. Sequenced: naive CD8+ T cells sorted from blood. This clonotype originated in a man aged 18 to 30 in good health. CDR3: CASSQVAESNQPQHF. CDR3 coding DNA: TGCGCCAGCAGCCAAGTGGCAGAGAGCAATCAGCCCCAGCATTTT.